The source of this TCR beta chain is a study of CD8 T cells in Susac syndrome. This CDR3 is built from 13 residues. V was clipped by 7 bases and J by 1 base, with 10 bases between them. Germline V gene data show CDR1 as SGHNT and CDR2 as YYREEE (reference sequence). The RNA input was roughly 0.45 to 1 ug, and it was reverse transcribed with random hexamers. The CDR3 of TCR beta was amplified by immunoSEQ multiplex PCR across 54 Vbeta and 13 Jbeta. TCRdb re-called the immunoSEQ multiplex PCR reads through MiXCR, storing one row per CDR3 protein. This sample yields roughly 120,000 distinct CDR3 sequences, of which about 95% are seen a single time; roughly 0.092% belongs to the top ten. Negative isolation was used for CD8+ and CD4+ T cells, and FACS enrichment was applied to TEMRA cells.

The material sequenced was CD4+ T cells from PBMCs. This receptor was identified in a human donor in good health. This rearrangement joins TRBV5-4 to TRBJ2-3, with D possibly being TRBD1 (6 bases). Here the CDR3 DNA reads TGTGCCAGCCTCAGGGGCGGCACAGATACGCAGTATTTT. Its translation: CASLRGGTDTQYF.